Each of the 27 T cell receptor beta chains below was sequenced from the same sample in a study of blood T cell repertoires in COVID-19. Profiled with immunoSEQ multiplex PCR; TCRdb holds only in-frame clones, not every one. The profile shows 150,000 to 200,000 clones, around 87% of them singletons. The sample taken for sequencing was peripheral blood. These receptor sequences come from a man aged 18 to 29 with acute or convalescent COVID-19.

This clone was recorded only once. The V and J genes are TRBV4-2 and TRBJ2-1, with TRBD1 as a possible D gene (6 bases). Between the trimmed V and J ends, which lost 0 bases and 5 bases, there was a span of 14 bases. This CDR3 contains 16 residues. CDR1 and CDR2 from the germline V gene are LGHNA and YNFKEQ. CDR3 sequence: CASSQDVRTEHNEQFF. The CDR3 bases are TGTGCCAGCAGCCAAGATGTGCGGACAGAACACAATGAGCAGTTCTTC.

This sequence joins TRBV19 and TRBJ2-2, with TRBD1 matching over 9 bases. The V and J ends lost 1 base and 1 base, in that order; junction bases with no gene match: 4. The CDR3 consists of 17 residues. The germline gives CDR1 LNHDA, CDR2 SQIVND (reference sequence). In nucleotides, the CDR3 is TGTGCCAGTAGTATAGGGGGGGACAGGGAGAACACCGGGGAGCTGTTTTTT. This translates into CASSIGGDRENTGELFF.

The chain is built from TRBV19 and TRBJ2-6; D possibly corresponds to TRBD2 (5 bases). Germline values: CDR1 LNHDA, CDR2 SQIVND (reference sequence). The CDR3 is made up of 15 amino acids. The germline V and J ends were trimmed by 5 bases and 0 bases, with 8 bases remaining between them. The CDR3 is CASSDYSSGANVLTF. CDR3 sequence (DNA): TGTGCCAGTAGTGACTACAGCTCTGGGGCCAACGTCCTGACTTTC.

The chain joins TRBV2 to TRBJ2-1; a possible D gene is TRBD1 (6 bases). The germline gives CDR1 SNHLY, CDR2 FYNNEI. This CDR3 has 12 residues. V was pared by 7 bases and J by 5 bases, with 9 bases between. The CDR3 is CASKGDNNEQFF. The CDR3 nucleotides read TGTGCCAGCAAGGGGGATAACAATGAGCAGTTCTTC.

This clone occurred once. The chain couples TRBV2 to TRBJ1-2, with a weak D call TRBD1 (6 bases). Trimming cost V 3 bases and J 4 bases, with 18 bases left between them. The CDR3 loop spans 16 amino acids. Germline V lookup: CDR1 SNHLY, CDR2 FYNNEI. The CDR3 region has the DNA TGTGCCAGCAGTGACCCCGTTGGGGGCAGAAGCTATGGCTACACCTTC. This sequence encodes CASSDPVGGRSYGYTF.

The chain uses TRBV19 and TRBJ1-5, with 9 bases identical to TRBD1. Germline V gives CDR1 LNHDA, CDR2 SQIVND (reference sequence). The V and J ends lost 4 bases and 4 bases, in that order; junction bases with no gene match: 14. The CDR3 sequence is 18 residues long. The CDR3 nucleotides read TGTGCCAGTAGTACACACCCGGACAGGGGCCTACCAAATCAGCCCCAGCATTTT. This gives the protein CASSTHPDRGLPNQPQHF.

The rearrangement joins TRBV10-3 to TRBJ2-7; 10 nucleotides line up with TRBD2. Germline V lookup: CDR1 ENHRY, CDR2 SYGVKD. The CDR3 spans 15 residues. V gave up 10 bases and J gave up 6 bases; unmatched junction bases: 15. This CDR3 reads CATSGGDSEGSEQYV. The CDR3 coding sequence is TGTGCCACCAGCGGGGGGGACTCCGAGGGGTCCGAGCAGTACGTC.

This clone was counted once. The J gene is TRBJ2-5, the V gene TRBV2; 9 bases agree with TRBD1. This CDR3 comprises 15 residues. Trimming cost V 10 bases and J 4 bases; bases outside gene matches: 13. CDR1 is SNHLY, CDR2 FYNNEI, per germline. The CDR3 coding sequence is TGTGCCAACAAACAACAGGGGGCGCTTGGAGAGACCCAGTACTTC. Encoded protein: CANKQQGALGETQYF.

The rearrangement joins TRBV6-5 to TRBJ1-2; TRBD1 agrees at 9 bases. CDR3 length: 15 residues. Germline V gene lookup returns CDR1 MNHEY and CDR2 SVGAGI. Trimming removed 4 bases from V and 7 bases from J; junction bases left unmatched: 10. This chain's CDR3 is CASSLGTGSVVGYTF. The CDR3 coding sequence is TGTGCCAGCAGTTTAGGGACAGGGAGCGTAGTTGGCTACACCTTC.

V and J are TRBV30 and TRBJ2-7; D perhaps matches TRBD2 (6 bases). The CDR3 is 14 amino acids. V shed 5 bases and J shed 2 bases, with 16 bases lying between them. Germline V CDR1 and CDR2: GTSNPN, SVGIG (reference sequence). The CDR3 reads CAWVEGPPAYEQYF. CDR3 bases: TGTGCCTGGGTGGAGGGGCCCCCCGCCTACGAGCAGTACTTC.

This chain connects TRBV29-1 to TRBJ1-3; D is undetermined. V gave up 7 bases and J gave up 0 bases, with 13 bases separating them. CDR1 SQVTM and CDR2 ANQGSEA come from the germline V gene. The CDR3 extends over 14 amino acids. CDR3: CSAASQFSGNTIYF. CDR3 bases: TGCAGCGCCGCTAGCCAATTCTCTGGAAACACCATATATTTT.

The chain carries TRBV7-3 and TRBJ2-1; TRBD2 matches at 12 bases. This CDR3 is 15 amino acids long. Germline CDR1 SGHTA, CDR2 FQGTGA. V was pared by 5 bases and J by 7 bases, with 6 bases of the junction left unmatched. The DNA of the CDR3 is TGTGCCAGCAGCCGGGGACTAGCGGGCGGTAATGAGCAGTTCTTC. Residues: CASSRGLAGGNEQFF. Full variable domain (outside the CDR3, taken from reference TRBV7-3 and TRBJ2-1): GAGVSQTPSNKVTEKGKYVELRCDPISGHTALYWYRQSLGQGPEFLIYFQGTGAADDSGLPNDRFFAVRPEGSVSTLKIQRTERGDSAVYLCASSRGLAGGNEQFFGPGTRLTVL.

The V gene is TRBV5-1, the J gene TRBJ1-6; D call uncertain. Per germline, CDR1 SGHRS and CDR2 YFSETQ. Trimming cost V 0 bases and J 7 bases, with 14 bases left between them. CDR3 length: 16 amino acids. The chain's CDR3 is CASSLEMGARNSPLHF. CDR3 nucleotides: TGCGCCAGCAGCTTGGAGATGGGAGCACGCAATTCACCCCTCCACTTT.

This chain uses TRBV19 with TRBJ1-2, with 9 bases that match TRBD1. The CDR3 is 16 residues long. CDR1 and CDR2 from the germline V gene are LNHDA and SQIVND (reference sequence). After removal of 3 bases from V and 3 bases from J, the junction contained 8 bases not matched to a gene. The CDR3, as DNA: TGTGCCAGTAGTATTCCCGGGACAGGGAATGACTATGGCTACACCTTC. It specifies CASSIPGTGNDYGYTF.

The chain couples TRBV29-1 to TRBJ2-7; TRBD2 agrees at 8 bases. Germline V gene data show CDR1 as SQVTM and CDR2 as ANQGSEA. The CDR3 runs 11 residues. Trimming cost V 7 bases and J 5 bases; bases outside gene matches: 4. The CDR3 reads CSALGGDEQYV. Written as DNA, the CDR3 is TGCAGCGCCCTCGGGGGGGACGAGCAGTACGTC.

The V call is TRBV19, the J call TRBJ1-2, with a tentative D call TRBD1 (5 bases). CDR3 length: 15 amino acids. Between the trimmed V and J ends, which lost 6 bases and 2 bases, there was a span of 16 bases. Germline V lookup: CDR1 LNHDA, CDR2 SQIVND (reference sequence). CDR3 region: CASSHLDPGNYGYTF. The CDR3 DNA is TGTGCCAGTAGCCACCTTGACCCAGGGAACTATGGCTACACCTTC. The variable domain in full, completed from reference TRBV19 and TRBJ1-2, reads DGGITQSPKYLFRKEGQNVTLSCEQNLNHDAMYWYRQDPGQGLRLIYYSQIVNDFQKGDIAEGYSVSREKKESFPLTVTSAQKNPTAFYLCASSHLDPGNYGYTFGSGTRLTVV.

The genes are TRBV19 and TRBJ1-1; 7 nucleotides match TRBD1. V was clipped by 7 bases and J by 1 base; unmatched bases: 15. Germline-derived CDR1 and CDR2 are LNHDA and SQIVND (reference sequence). This CDR3 is 17 amino acids long. The DNA of the CDR3 is TGTGCCAGTATTCCGAGGGACAGTCCCTTTGGGAACACTGAAGCTTTCTTT. This encodes CASIPRDSPFGNTEAFF. Complete variable domain (other parts from reference TRBV19 and TRBJ1-1): DGGITQSPKYLFRKEGQNVTLSCEQNLNHDAMYWYRQDPGQGLRLIYYSQIVNDFQKGDIAEGYSVSREKKESFPLTVTSAQKNPTAFYLCASIPRDSPFGNTEAFFGQGTRLTVV.

The chain combines TRBV28 with TRBJ2-1; D is unclear. Between the trimmed V and J ends, which lost 6 bases and 7 bases, there was a span of 10 bases. The CDR3 contains 12 residues. Germline values: CDR1 MDHEN, CDR2 SYDVKM. CDR3 in amino acids: CASSLYMNEQFF. CDR3 DNA: TGTGCCAGCAGCTTGTATATGAATGAGCAGTTCTTC.

The V call is TRBV5-1, the J call TRBJ1-5, with D possibly being TRBD1 (6 bases). This CDR3 is 15 amino acids long. Trimming stripped 0 bases from V and 5 bases from J, with 12 bases between. CDR1 is SGHRS, CDR2 YFSETQ, per germline. The CDR3 region has the DNA TGCGCCAGCAGCTTGGACCCGGCAGGGGATCAGCCCCAGCATTTT. Its protein product is CASSLDPAGDQPQHF.

This clone was counted a single time. The chain uses TRBV11-2 and TRBJ2-5, with 8 bases identical to TRBD2. This CDR3 is built from 16 residues. V lost 6 bases, J lost 5 bases, and 14 bases stayed unmatched. Germline lookup yields CDR1 SGHAT and CDR2 FQNNGV. The CDR3 coding sequence is TGTGCCAGCAGTGATACCAGCGGGGGTGGGGAGGAGACCCAGTACTTC. Protein product: CASSDTSGGGEETQYF.

The genes are TRBV6-5 and TRBJ2-4; D is perhaps TRBD2 (6 bases). Trimming took 7 bases from V and 4 from J, leaving 14 bases between them. The CDR3 extends over 14 amino acids. CDR1 and CDR2 from the germline V gene are MNHEY and SVGAGI. Here the CDR3 DNA reads TGTGCCAGCATTCCCCGGGGAGGAAAAAACATTCAGTACTTC. It is translated as CASIPRGGKNIQYF.

The V call is TRBV20-1, the J call TRBJ2-7; unclear D gene. Deletions cut 5 bases from V and 3 bases from J, with 5 bases between. Germline lookup yields CDR1 DFQATT and CDR2 SNEGSKA (reference sequence). The CDR3 runs 10 residues. The CDR3 sequence is CSAGHYEQYV. CDR3 coding DNA: TGCAGTGCTGGGCACTACGAGCAGTACGTC.

The gene calls are TRBV14 and TRBJ2-1; D not resolved. This CDR3 is built from 13 residues. Germline V gene sequence: CDR1 SGHDN, CDR2 FVKESK. Trimming pared 1 base from V and 8 bases from J, leaving 9 bases between. CDR3 bases: TGTGCCAGCAGCCAAGTCAGTTATGATGAGCAGTTCTTC. This sequence encodes CASSQVSYDEQFF. Combining the CDR3 with reference TRBV14 and TRBJ2-1 gives the whole variable domain EAGVTQFPSHSVIEKGQTVTLRCDPISGHDNLYWYRRVMGKEIKFLLHFVKESKQDESGMPNNRFLAERTGGTYSTLKVQPAELEDSGVYFCASSQVSYDEQFFGPGTRLTVL.

This clone appeared a single time. V is TRBV27 and J is TRBJ1-1; weak D call: TRBD1 (5 bases). This CDR3 region has 14 residues. Trimming removed 5 bases from V and 4 bases from J, with 14 bases in between. From germline, CDR1 is MNHEY and CDR2 SMNVEV (reference sequence). CDR3 sequence: CASSGPGTPTEAFF. The CDR3 coding sequence is TGTGCCAGCAGTGGACCCGGGACTCCCACTGAAGCTTTCTTT.

This clone was picked up one time. The chain links TRBV6-1 to TRBJ1-2; D is uncertain. The CDR3 runs to 16 residues. Per the germline V gene, CDR1 is MNHNS and CDR2 is SASEGT. V gave up 2 bases and J gave up 4 bases, with 17 bases separating them. The CDR3 DNA sequence: TGTGCCAGCAGTGAATTCGGCGCGACACTTAGCTATGGCTACACCTTC. Residues: CASSEFGATLSYGYTF.

The V call is TRBV5-4, the J call TRBJ2-5; the match to TRBD1 covers 8 bases. Per the germline V gene, CDR1 is SGHNT and CDR2 is YYREEE (reference sequence). V lost 3 bases and J lost 3; bases outside the gene matches: 4. CDR3 length equals 14 residues. The CDR3 nucleotides are TGTGCCAGCAGCTCATGGACAGGGAAAGAGACCCAGTACTTC. Translation: CASSSWTGKETQYF.

The CDR3 here is CASSTNRGSETQYF. The DNA for the CDR3 is TGTGCCAGCAGTACAAACAGGGGTAGCGAGACCCAGTACTTC. The V and J genes are TRBV7-8 and TRBJ2-5; 7 bases fit TRBD1. The CDR3 is 14 residues long. The germline V gene encodes CDR1 SGHVS and CDR2 FQNEAQ. With 6 bases clipped from V and 5 bases from J, the junction kept 9 bases outside the gene matches.